The 15 T cell receptor beta chains below were found in one sample sequenced in a study of shared clonotypes between healthy human individuals. Sequencing was performed with immunoSEQ multiplex PCR; in TCRdb, only in-frame clones are kept and a portion is missing. The repertoire consists of about 2.4 million clones, with approximately 93% occurring once and the leading ten covering 0.35% to 0.45%. Input material: naive CD4+ T cells from PBMCs. As to subset: CD45RA+ positively selected. The receptors derive from a man between 18 and 35 years old in good health. Some clones in this sample may be carry-over from other donors' samples.

V gene TRBV27 combines with J gene TRBJ1-5; tentative D call: TRBD1 (5 bases). The CDR3 runs to 13 residues. Germline values: CDR1 MNHEY, CDR2 SMNVEV (reference sequence). Trimming pared 5 bases from V and 5 bases from J, leaving 10 bases between. The CDR3 loop reads CASSQGFHQPQHF. CDR3 sequence (DNA): TGTGCCAGCAGTCAGGGTTTCCATCAGCCCCAGCATTTT.

This chain uses TRBV28 with TRBJ1-3, with a weak D call TRBD1 (5 bases). Germline V lookup: CDR1 MDHEN, CDR2 SYDVKM. V lost 2 bases, J lost 2 bases, and 10 bases lay in between. This CDR3 is built from 15 residues. The CDR3 DNA reads TGTGCCAGCAGTTTAGGGGGATTCGCTGGAAACACCATATATTTT. Translation: CASSLGGFAGNTIYF.

V gene TRBV18 combines with J gene TRBJ2-3; D unresolved. Germline V gives CDR1 KGHSH, CDR2 LQKENI. The CDR3 extends over 14 amino acids. Trimming shortened V by 3 bases and J by 1 base, and 8 bases separated the two germline ends. CDR3 residues: CASSPMDGTDTQYF. The CDR3 DNA reads as TGTGCCAGCTCACCCATGGACGGCACAGATACGCAGTATTTT.

This chain joins TRBV13 and TRBJ2-1, with 12 bases matching TRBD2. The CDR3 sequence is 17 residues long. J gave up 0 bases and V 4 bases, and 4 bases lay outside the gene matches. Germline lookup yields CDR1 PRHDT and CDR2 FYEKMQ (reference sequence). The CDR3 here is CASSSRTSGTSYNEQFF. CDR3 nucleotide sequence: TGTGCCAGCAGCTCTCGGACTAGCGGGACCTCCTACAATGAGCAGTTCTTC. The full variable domain, rest sourced from reference TRBV13 and TRBJ2-1, is AAGVIQSPRHLIKEKRETATLKCYPIPRHDTVYWYQQGPGQDPQFLISFYEKMQSDKGSIPDRFSAQQFSDYHSELNMSSLELGDSALYFCASSSRTSGTSYNEQFFGPGTRLTVL.

V and J are TRBV5-1 and TRBJ1-2; 12 bases are a match to TRBD1. Germline V gives CDR1 SGHRS, CDR2 YFSETQ. Trimming cost V 3 bases and J 4 bases; bases outside gene matches: 7. The CDR3 is 16 residues long. This chain's CDR3 is CASSSGTGGAVYGYTF. DNA for the CDR3: TGCGCCAGCAGCTCCGGGACAGGGGGCGCCGTCTATGGCTACACCTTC.

This chain links TRBV11-2 with TRBJ2-1, with 15 bases lining up with TRBD2. The CDR3 spans 18 residues. Trimming took 4 bases from V and 4 from J; bases not matched to a gene: 8. Per germline, CDR1 SGHAT and CDR2 FQNNGV. CDR3 amino acids: CASSSITGTSGRYNEQFF. The CDR3 DNA follows: TGTGCCAGCAGCTCGATTACCGGGACTAGCGGGAGGTACAATGAGCAGTTCTTC.

CDR3 amino acids: CASSPAQLANEQFF. CDR3 DNA: TGTGCCAGCTCACCAGCCCAACTAGCAAATGAGCAGTTCTTC. The chain uses TRBV18 and TRBJ2-1, with D perhaps matching TRBD2 (6 bases). Trimming shortened V by 2 bases and J by 7 bases, and 12 bases separated the two germline ends. The length of the CDR3 is 14 residues. CDR1 is KGHSH and CDR2 is LQKENI in the germline V gene.

The chain links TRBV7-3 to TRBJ2-4; the D gene is possibly TRBD1 (7 bases). This CDR3 has 13 residues. Germline V gives CDR1 SGHTA, CDR2 FQGTGA. Trimming removed 3 bases from V and 8 bases from J, with 11 bases in between. CDR3 coding DNA: TGTGCCAGCAGCTTTTTCAGGGGGGACATTCAGTACTTC. Its protein product is CASSFFRGDIQYF.

The gene calls are TRBV11-3 and TRBJ1-1; D unclear. Germline CDR1 and CDR2: SGHNT and YENEEA. V was cut by 1 base and J by 1 base, with 7 bases left in between. The CDR3 runs 14 residues. The CDR3 DNA reads as TGTGCCAGCAGCTTAGGAATCGGGAACACTGAAGCTTTCTTT. Translating gives CASSLGIGNTEAFF.

The chain has TRBV19 and TRBJ1-2; 8 bases match TRBD1. This CDR3 is 16 amino acids long. Trimming at V came to 10 bases and at J to 4 bases, leaving 17 bases not matched to a gene. The germline V gene has CDR1 LNHDA and CDR2 SQIVND (reference sequence). CDR3 sequence: CAIPLNDRGETYGYTF. CDR3 nucleotide sequence: TGTGCCATACCCCTCAACGACAGGGGAGAAACCTATGGCTACACCTTC.

The chain couples TRBV30 to TRBJ2-1, with D hard to call. The ends were cut back, 0 bases at V and 13 bases at J, with 10 bases in the middle. CDR3 length: 11 amino acids. Germline CDR1 GTSNPN, CDR2 SVGIG (reference sequence). The CDR3: CAWSVFETQFF. As DNA, the CDR3 is TGTGCCTGGAGTGTGTTCGAGACTCAGTTCTTC.

The rearrangement joins TRBV6-1 to TRBJ1-5; no firm D call. The CDR3 has 14 residues. The germline gives CDR1 MNHNS, CDR2 SASEGT. Between the trimmed V and J ends, which lost 3 bases and 6 bases, there was a span of 12 bases. The CDR3 DNA reads TGTGCCAGCAGTGATGGAGGGTTTCGTCAGCCCCAGCATTTT. Translating gives CASSDGGFRQPQHF.

This clone was seen a single time. The rearrangement uses TRBV15 and TRBJ2-3, with 8 positions matching TRBD2. V was clipped by 8 bases and J by 3 bases; unmatched bases: 7. The CDR3 totals 14 residues. CDR1 LNHNV and CDR2 YYDKDF come from the germline V gene (reference sequence). The CDR3 here is CATRPLAVTDTQYF. Written as DNA, the CDR3 is TGTGCCACCCGCCCACTAGCGGTGACAGATACGCAGTATTTT.

The gene calls are TRBV27 and TRBJ2-7; tentative D call: TRBD1 (5 bases). Deletions cut 7 bases from V and 7 bases from J, with 23 bases between. Germline V gene sequence: CDR1 MNHEY, CDR2 SMNVEV (reference sequence). The CDR3 is 15 residues long. This CDR3 reads CASKVGRESLGEQYF. The CDR3 bases are TGTGCCAGCAAAGTCGGCAGGGAATCTCTGGGTGAGCAGTACTTC.

The chain recombines TRBV7-9 with TRBJ2-4; no reliable D call. CDR1 is SEHNR, CDR2 FQNEAQ, per germline (reference sequence). V was trimmed by 10 bases and J by 2 bases, leaving 24 bases between them. The CDR3 is made up of 17 amino acids. The CDR3 protein is CATLEVYLPATKNIQYF. CDR3 in DNA: TGTGCCACCCTGGAAGTTTACCTTCCGGCCACCAAAAACATTCAGTACTTC.